A selection of T cell receptor beta chains follows, all from one sample in a study of PD-L1 blockade in urothelial cancer. The method was immunoSEQ multiplex PCR; TCRdb's version includes in-frame clones alone and lacks a portion of them. The table lists 40,000 to 45,000 clones, approximately 84% of them singletons, with around 2.5% in the top ten. This sample comprised PBMCs, obtained around atezolizumab (anti-PD-L1) treatment. The receptors here all came from a man between 65 and 85 years old with urothelial cancer. Each CDR3 is given with its conserved first and last residue. The D gene is left open where the match is weak. A row's size may be missing; if present it is once, few, many or a size class.

TRBV2	.	TRBJ1-4	13	.	TGTGCCAGCAGTTCCGGACAGATCTCCCCCTTCTTCTTT	CASSSGQISPFFF
TRBV29-1	once	TRBJ2-1	12	.	TGCAGCGTTGCGCTAGTTTCCAATGAGCAGTTCTTC	CSVALVSNEQFF
TRBV2	.	TRBJ2-3	15	TRBD2	TGTGCCAGCAGTTCCTGGACTAGCGGCACAGATACGCAGTATTTT	CASSSWTSGTDTQYF
TRBV18	few	TRBJ2-1	14	.	TGTGCCAGCTCACCCGACTCCTCAAGGCGTGAGCAGTTCTTC	CASSPDSSRREQFF
TRBV7-9	.	TRBJ2-2	16	TRBD2	TGTGCCAGCAGCTTAACAGCGGGAGGGAACACCGGGGAGCTGTTTTTT	CASSLTAGGNTGELFF
TRBV5-4	.	TRBJ2-7	13	TRBD1	TGTGCCAGCAGCCCGGGACAGCTTGGCGAGCAGTACTTC	CASSPGQLGEQYF
TRBV6-4	.	TRBJ2-3	15	TRBD2	TGTGCCAGCAGTCGTGTAGCGGGAGGCACAGATACGCAGTATTTT	CASSRVAGGTDTQYF
TRBV18	.	TRBJ2-3	15	.	TGTGCCAGCTCACCACAGTCAGGGGGCACAGATACGCAGTATTTT	CASSPQSGGTDTQYF
TRBV20-1	.	TRBJ1-1	11	.	TGCAGTGTACAGCAGGGAAGTGAAGCTTTCTTT	CSVQQGSEAFF
TRBV12-5	.	TRBJ2-1	18	TRBD2	TGTGCTAGTGGTTTGCCACAGGCTAGCGGGGGGGTCAACAATGAGCAGTTCTTC	CASGLPQASGGVNNEQFF
TRBV6-6	once	TRBJ2-5	13	TRBD2	TGTGCCACCTCAGCGGGAGGGGAAGAGACCCAGTACTTC	CATSAGGEETQYF
TRBV28	.	TRBJ2-1	11	.	TGTGCCAGCAGTTTCGTCGGTGAGCAGTTCTTC	CASSFVGEQFF
TRBV30	.	TRBJ2-3	13	.	TGTGCCTGGAGTGTATCCGGGGGAGATACGCAGTATTTT	CAWSVSGGDTQYF
TRBV7-2	.	TRBJ1-5	15	.	TGTGCCAGCAGCTTAAACAGGGAGACCAATCAGCCCCAGCATTTT	CASSLNRETNQPQHF
TRBV18	.	TRBJ2-7	15	.	TGTGCCAGCTCGAAACAGGGTCAAAACCCCCTCGAGCAGTACTTC	CASSKQGQNPLEQYF
TRBV6-5	.	TRBJ2-3	13	.	TGTGCCAGCAATCCCCAGGGGACAGATACGCAGTATTTT	CASNPQGTDTQYF
TRBV5-4	.	TRBJ2-2	16	TRBD1	TGTGCCAGCAGCCCTACCCGGACAGGGAACACCGGGGAGCTGTTTTTT	CASSPTRTGNTGELFF
TRBV18	.	TRBJ1-2	14	.	TGTGCCAGCTCACCGTCTCAGGAAGGTTATGGCTACACCTTC	CASSPSQEGYGYTF
TRBV2	once	TRBJ2-3	14	.	TGTGCCAGCAGTGGGGACATTAGCACAGATACGCAGTATTTT	CASSGDISTDTQYF
TRBV5-4	.	TRBJ2-5	15	TRBD1	TGTGCCAGCAGCTTGAATAGGGGGACAGGGGAGACCCAGTACTTC	CASSLNRGTGETQYF
TRBV18	.	TRBJ1-2	16	TRBD1	TGTGCCAGCTCACCATCTCCCGGGACAGCTAACTATGGCTACACCTTC	CASSPSPGTANYGYTF
TRBV7-3	.	TRBJ1-1	13	.	TGTGCCAGCAGCTTAGGTTCCGGGGCTGAAGCTTTCTTT	CASSLGSGAEAFF
TRBV5-1	.	TRBJ2-1	14	TRBD1	TGCGCCAGCAGCTTGACAGGGGGCGGACATGAGCAGTTCTTC	CASSLTGGGHEQFF
TRBV7-9	.	TRBJ2-5	15	TRBD2	TGTGCCAGCAGCACCCGGACTAGCGGGACGGAGACCCAGTACTTC	CASSTRTSGTETQYF
TRBV29-1	.	TRBJ2-1	15	TRBD2	TGCAGCGTTGTACGGACTAGCGGGAGCTACAATGAGCAGTTCTTC	CSVVRTSGSYNEQFF
TRBV7-9	.	TRBJ2-5	15	TRBD2	TGTGCCAGCAGCCCATCCTTAGGACTAGGAGAGACCCAGTACTTC	CASSPSLGLGETQYF
TRBV4-2	.	TRBJ1-4	14	.	TGTGCCAGCAGCCAAGAATCGGGGGTTGAAAAACTGTTTTTT	CASSQESGVEKLFF
TRBV19	.	TRBJ2-2	14	.	TGTGCCAGTATCCCCAGGGGTTGGACCGGGGAGCTGTTTTTT	CASIPRGWTGELFF
TRBV6-6	.	TRBJ1-2	14	.	TGTGCCAGCAGTTACACGGAGTCTAACTATGGCTACACCTTC	CASSYTESNYGYTF
TRBV10-1	once	TRBJ2-5	15	TRBD1	TGCGCCAGCAGTGAGGGGGACAGGGACGCAGAGACCCAGTACTTC	CASSEGDRDAETQYF
TRBV6-5	.	TRBJ1-4	13	.	TGTGCCAGCAGTACTGGGCCATATGGGAAACTGTTTTTT	CASSTGPYGKLFF
TRBV12-5	.	TRBJ1-2	15	TRBD1	TGTGCTAGTGGTTTAACCGGGCAGGGGGTCGGTGGCTACACCTTC	CASGLTGQGVGGYTF
TRBV5-1	.	TRBJ2-2	16	TRBD2	TGCGCCAGCAGCTTGGAACTAGCGGGAGCCACCGGGGAGCTGTTTTTT	CASSLELAGATGELFF
TRBV9	.	TRBJ1-4	14	.	TGTGCCAGCAGCGTAGCGGGGGATTTCGAAAAACTGTTTTTT	CASSVAGDFEKLFF
TRBV5-4	.	TRBJ2-7	14	.	TGTGCCAGCAGAATAGAAGTAAGCTCCTACGAGCAGTACTTC	CASRIEVSSYEQYF
TRBV6-1	.	TRBJ2-4	16	.	TGTGCCAGCAGTGAACTCTCTGGAGGAGGACGTAGCATTCAGTACTTC	CASSELSGGGRSIQYF
TRBV27	.	TRBJ1-5	16	.	TGTGCCAGCAGTCCACTCTGGTCGGACTCTAATCAGCCCCAGCATTTT	CASSPLWSDSNQPQHF
TRBV2	.	TRBJ1-5	14	TRBD1	TGTGCCAGCAGTGATGGGACAGGGTATCAGCCCCAGCATTTT	CASSDGTGYQPQHF
TRBV6-5	.	TRBJ1-3	15	TRBD1	TGTGCCAGCAGCACCGGGACAGACTCTGGAAACACCATATATTTT	CASSTGTDSGNTIYF
TRBV18	.	TRBJ2-1	15	TRBD2	TGTGCCAGCTCACACGGACTAGTTGCGAACAATGAGCAGTTCTTC	CASSHGLVANNEQFF
TRBV7-9	.	TRBJ2-7	16	TRBD2	TGTGCCAGCAGCCGGCCCAAGCGGGAGGGCCGGGACGAGCAGTACTTC	CASSRPKREGRDEQYF
TRBV5-8	.	TRBJ2-3	14	TRBD1	TGTGCCAGCAGCTTGGGGGACAGCAGGGATACGCAGTATTTT	CASSLGDSRDTQYF
TRBV7-9	.	TRBJ1-3	15	.	TGTGCCAGCAGCTCGATACAGGGCTCTGGAAACACCATATATTTT	CASSSIQGSGNTIYF
TRBV28	few	TRBJ2-7	13	.	TGTGCCAGCAGTTTCCCTCGGGAGTCCGAGCAGTACTTC	CASSFPRESEQYF
TRBV28	.	TRBJ2-2	16	TRBD2	TGTGCCAGCAGTTTAATCGTGCGGGAGTACACCGGGGAGCTGTTTTTT	CASSLIVREYTGELFF
TRBV25-1	.	TRBJ2-5	14	TRBD1	TGTGCCAGCAGTGAACCCACAGGGGACGAGACCCAGTACTTC	CASSEPTGDETQYF
TRBV7-9	few	TRBJ1-2	13	.	TGTGCCAGCAGCTTTCAAAACGGGGGAAGCTACACCTTC	CASSFQNGGSYTF
TRBV6-6	once	TRBJ2-7	15	TRBD2	TGTGCCAGCAGTTTCTCGACTAGCGGAAACTACGAGCAGTACTTC	CASSFSTSGNYEQYF
TRBV5-1	.	TRBJ2-2	13	.	TGCGCCAGCAGCTCCGGACAGACCGGGGAGCTGTTTTTT	CASSSGQTGELFF
TRBV5-6	.	TRBJ2-4	14	TRBD2	TGTGCCAGCAGCACCGGACTAGCTGGTGACATTCAGTACTTC	CASSTGLAGDIQYF